One T cell receptor beta chain is described in this entry. Antigen unknown. The germline V gene has CDR1 GTSNPN and CDR2 SVGIG (reference sequence). CDR3 length: 14 residues. The ends lost 0 bases at V and 4 bases at J; junction bases unmatched: 4. The sample belongs to a study of T cell responses to AZD1222 COVID-19 vaccine. Study findings and constraints: Across the whole spike, CD4 TCRs peaked at regions 160-218 and 743-854. Repertoires were obtained solely post-peak T cell response.

Sequencing was performed with immunoSEQ multiplex PCR; in TCRdb, only in-frame clones are kept and a portion is missing. This repertoire shows some 94,000 clones, roughly nine tenths found once; its top ten account for 2.9%. The V and J genes are TRBV30 and TRBJ1-2; 8 bases fit TRBD1. This specimen consisted of peripheral blood, obtained on day 0 of AZD1222 vaccination. The source is an adult in good health. CDR3 amino acids: CAWSVAGGRYGYTF. In DNA form, the CDR3 reads TGTGCCTGGAGTGTTGCAGGGGGCCGCTATGGCTACACCTTC.